Below, 19 T cell receptor beta chains from the same sample are listed, as sequenced in a study of cytomegalovirus exposure and HLA in healthy donors. Sequenced by immunoSEQ multiplex PCR; TCRdb stores in-frame clones only, minus some. Of roughly 100,000 clones in the sample, 70% to 90% were seen once. The source material was PBMCs. All receptors derive from a young woman in good health and CMV-seropositive.

This chain uses TRBV6-5 with TRBJ2-1, with D perhaps TRBD2 (5 bases). The CDR3 length is 15 residues. V lost 7 bases and J 0 bases, leaving 13 bases between the germline ends. Germline lookup yields CDR1 MNHEY and CDR2 SVGAGI. The CDR3 DNA reads TGTGCCAGCAACCTTAAGCGGTCCTCCTACAATGAGCAGTTCTTC. It translates to CASNLKRSSYNEQFF.

The count of this clone is one. One junction end disagrees with the germline gene, perhaps due to a read error. The genes are TRBV25-1 and TRBJ2-7, with 8 bases identical to TRBD1. Germline CDR1 is MGHDK and CDR2 is SYGVNS. The CDR3 covers 13 residues. The CDR3, as DNA: TGTGCCACCGCCCCCGGGACAGGTTACGGGCAGTACTTC. Amino acids: CATAPGTGYGQYF.

This chain connects TRBV5-4 to TRBJ1-4, with a possible D match to TRBD1 (6 bases). CDR1 SGHNT and CDR2 YYREEE come from the germline V gene (reference sequence). The CDR3 is made up of 12 amino acids. Trimming removed 3 bases at V and 8 bases at J, with 8 bases between. CDR3 nucleotide sequence: TGTGCCAGCAGCTCGGACAGCGAAAAACTGTTTTTT. This sequence encodes CASSSDSEKLFF. Full variable domain (outside the CDR3, taken from reference TRBV5-4 and TRBJ1-4): ETGVTQSPTHLIKTRGQQVTLRCSSQSGHNTVSWYQQALGQGPQFIFQYYREEENGRGNFPPRFSGLQFPNYSSELNVNALELDDSALYLCASSSDSEKLFFGSGTQLSVL.

The rearrangement uses TRBV19 and TRBJ2-5; 7 bases map to TRBD1. The CDR3 totals 14 residues. With V trimmed by 3 bases and J by 5 bases, 6 bases remained unmatched. CDR1 and CDR2 from the germline V gene are LNHDA and SQIVND (reference sequence). The chain's CDR3 is CASSIQAGGETQYF. The CDR3 bases are TGTGCCAGTAGTATTCAAGCAGGGGGTGAGACCCAGTACTTC.

The table lists this clone with a few counts. The CDR3 sequence is CASSPLRGRPDTQYF. The CDR3 DNA is TGTGCCAGTTCTCCCCTCAGGGGGAGGCCAGATACGCAGTATTTT. J is TRBJ2-3 and V is TRBV19; D is possibly TRBD1 (7 bases). Germline CDR1 reads LNHDA; CDR2 reads SQIVND (reference sequence). The CDR3 is made up of 15 amino acids. V lost 8 bases and J lost 4, with 19 bases in between.

V and J are TRBV29-1 and TRBJ1-4, with a tentative D call TRBD1 (5 bases). The germline V gene encodes CDR1 SQVTM and CDR2 ANQGSEA. The CDR3 has 13 residues. V lost 4 bases and J lost 7, with 13 bases in between. In nucleotides, the CDR3 is TGCAGCGTTGGAAAATCCGGGGGTGAAAAACTGTTTTTT. Translated: CSVGKSGGEKLFF.

The chain links TRBV7-9 to TRBJ1-4; D possibly corresponds to TRBD1 (5 bases). CDR1 and CDR2 from the germline V gene are SEHNR and FQNEAQ (reference sequence). This CDR3 is 14 amino acids long. In DNA, the CDR3 is TGTGCGTTGGGGGGTGGGTTGCAGAATGAAAAACTGTTTTTT. It is translated as CALGGGLQNEKLFF.

The chain recombines TRBV2 with TRBJ2-5; 9 positions agree with TRBD2. The junction had 8 bases not matched to a gene; V was cut back by 7 bases and J by 2 bases. The CDR3 is 15 residues long. The germline V gene encodes CDR1 SNHLY and CDR2 FYNNEI. CDR3 residues: CASKESGGFQETQYF. CDR3 sequence (DNA): TGTGCCAGCAAGGAAAGCGGGGGGTTTCAAGAGACCCAGTACTTC.

The chain has TRBV19 and TRBJ1-2; 12 bases fit TRBD1. Germline V gene data show CDR1 as LNHDA and CDR2 as SQIVND (reference sequence). This CDR3 is 15 amino acids long. V lost 5 bases and J lost 7; bases outside the gene matches: 8. The CDR3 DNA sequence: TGTGCCAGTAGTCCGGGGACAGGGGGCCTTCGTGGCTACACCTTC. As protein: CASSPGTGGLRGYTF.

The chain links TRBV14 to TRBJ2-7; D perhaps matches TRBD1 (5 bases). The CDR3 length is 16 residues. V shed 4 bases and J shed 4 bases, with 20 bases lying between them. From germline, CDR1 is SGHDN and CDR2 FVKESK. In nucleotides, the CDR3 is TGTGCCAGCAGCCTAAACTATGGGGCGAGAGGATACGAGCAGTACTTC. It is translated as CASSLNYGARGYEQYF.

This chain connects TRBV10-3 to TRBJ2-5; 7 bases match TRBD1. The ends lost 5 bases at V and 4 bases at J; junction bases unmatched: 4. CDR1 ENHRY and CDR2 SYGVKD come from the germline V gene. The CDR3 runs to 13 residues. The CDR3, as DNA: TGTGCCATCAGTAGCTCAGGGGGAGAGACCCAGTACTTC. Its translation is CAISSSGGETQYF.

This chain connects TRBV4-1 to TRBJ2-6; D possibly corresponds to TRBD1 (5 bases). Germline V CDR1 and CDR2: MGHRA, YSYEKL. The CDR3 is made up of 16 amino acids. Trimming shortened V by 4 bases and J by 3 bases, and 13 bases separated the two germline ends. The CDR3 here is CASSRDQGGGANVLTF. The CDR3 DNA is TGCGCCAGCAGCCGAGATCAGGGTGGTGGGGCCAACGTCCTGACTTTC.

This chain joins TRBV28 and TRBJ1-4; D is possibly TRBD1 (5 bases). The V end was cut by 5 bases, the J end by 7 bases, with 14 bases between. Looked up from germline, CDR1 is MDHEN and CDR2 is SYDVKM. CDR3 length equals 14 residues. The DNA of the CDR3 is TGTGCCAGCAGTAGGCGCAGGGCCTCTGAAAAACTGTTTTTT. It codes for CASSRRRASEKLFF.

On this clone: This could be a read error, since a much larger clone is one nucleotide away. The chain joins TRBV6-5 to TRBJ2-2; TRBD2 matches at 9 bases. The J segment lost 4 bases and the V segment lost 0 bases, leaving 0 bases of the junction unmatched. The CDR3 runs 15 residues. Germline CDR1 reads MNHEY; CDR2 reads SVGAGI. This chain's CDR3 is CASSYSSGSTGELFF. CDR3 coding DNA: TGTGCCAGCAGTTACTCTAGCGGGAGCACCGGGGAGCTGTTTTTT.

The chain uses TRBV9 and TRBJ1-3; 7 positions agree with TRBD1. Trimming removed 3 bases from V and 6 bases from J; junction bases left unmatched: 9. This CDR3 region has 15 residues. Looked up from germline, CDR1 is SGDLS and CDR2 is YYNGEE. The CDR3 here is CASSGHRRGQNTIYF. CDR3 sequence (DNA): TGTGCCAGCAGCGGGCACAGGAGGGGGCAAAACACCATATATTTT.

J is TRBJ2-3 and V is TRBV11-3, with TRBD2 matching over 8 bases. Germline trimming cut 10 bases from V and 2 bases from J; bases unmatched to any gene: 8. The germline gives CDR1 SGHNT, CDR2 YENEEA. This CDR3 comprises 14 residues. The CDR3 spells CAIGGGSYTDTQYF. DNA of the CDR3: TGTGCCATTGGCGGGGGGTCTTACACAGATACGCAGTATTTT.

The chain joins TRBV16 to TRBJ2-2; D is uncertain. V gave up 4 bases and J gave up 10 bases, with 16 bases separating them. The CDR3 is 14 residues long. From germline, CDR1 is KGHSY and CDR2 FQNENV. The CDR3 DNA sequence: TGTGCCAGCAGCCGTCGAGGCCCCGAGTTGGAGCTGTTTTTT. The encoded protein is CASSRRGPELELFF.

The rearrangement links TRBV28 to TRBJ1-5; maybe TRBD1 (5 bases). The germline V and J ends were trimmed by 5 bases and 6 bases, with 11 bases remaining between them. The germline gives CDR1 MDHEN, CDR2 SYDVKM. The CDR3 contains 13 residues. For the CDR3, the DNA is TGTGCCAGCAGTCTCCCGGGGGGTCAGCCCCAGCATTTT. Translated: CASSLPGGQPQHF.

V usage is TRBV5-1 and J usage is TRBJ2-2; the match to TRBD1 covers 7 bases. The V gene end was trimmed by 4 bases and the J gene end by 6 bases; junction bases not matched to a gene: 9. The germline V gene encodes CDR1 SGHRS and CDR2 YFSETQ. CDR3 length equals 15 residues. Written as DNA, the CDR3 is TGCGCCAGCAGCCCAGGACACAGGGGTTCCGGGGAGCTGTTTTTT. Its translation: CASSPGHRGSGELFF.